Listed here are 24 T cell receptor beta chains from one sample, sequenced in a study of blood T cells in healthy people across ages. Combining a sample-barcoded 5' primer with a J-beta primer mix, a second PCR ran for roughly 7 to 11 cycles. MiXCR, run by TCRdb on the 5' RACE reads, gives a single entry per CDR3 protein. In the table there are approximately 2,000,000 distinct CDR3 sequences, roughly two fifths of which are singletons. Sequenced material: blood. Receptor source: a human donor in good health.

V gene TRBV20-1 combines with J gene TRBJ2-7; tentatively, D is TRBD2 (6 bases). Trimming removed 1 base at V and 6 bases at J, with 13 bases between. CDR3 length: 13 amino acids. Germline CDR1 and CDR2: DFQATT and SNEGSKA (reference sequence). In DNA form, the CDR3 reads TGCAGTGCTAGAGCCGGGACTTCTATCGAGCAGTACTTC. Protein sequence: CSARAGTSIEQYF.

This clonotype was seen a handful of times. The V call is TRBV29-1, the J call TRBJ1-2, with a possible D match to TRBD1 (5 bases). CDR1 and CDR2 (germline): SQVTM, ANQGSEA. V lost 6 bases to trimming and J lost 3 bases, with 20 bases between them. CDR3 length: 15 amino acids. The CDR3: CSVDRGKRGDYGYTF. The CDR3 nucleotides are TGCAGCGTGGACCGCGGCAAGAGAGGGGACTATGGCTACACCTTC.

Notes on this clonotype: A junction end diverges from the germline sequence, so it may reflect a read error. The gene calls are TRBV28 and TRBJ2-1; TRBD1 is a possible D gene (6 bases). The germline V gene encodes CDR1 MDHEN and CDR2 SYDVKM. This CDR3 region has 17 residues. The CDR3 loop is CASSFPQGRSSCNEQFF. The CDR3 region has the DNA TGTGCCAGCAGTTTCCCACAGGGAAGAAGCTCCTGCAATGAGCAGTTCTTC. The full variable domain, with the rest looked up from reference TRBV28 and TRBJ2-1, is DVKVTQSSRYLVKRTGEKVFLECVQDMDHENMFWYRQDPGLGLRLIYFSYDVKMKEKGDIPEGYSVSREKKERFSLILESASTNQTSMYLCASSFPQGRSSCNEQFFGPGTRLTVL.

In its sample, this clonotype was seen a few times. The rearrangement uses TRBV7-2 and TRBJ2-3; D possibly matches TRBD1 or TRBD2 (5 bases each). This CDR3 has 15 amino acids. Trimming took 0 bases from V and 4 from J, leaving 11 bases between them. The V gene's germline CDR1 is SGHTA and CDR2 FQGNSA. Here the CDR3 reads CASSLAGVIADTQYF. The CDR3 DNA reads as TGTGCCAGCAGCTTAGCGGGGGTTATCGCAGATACGCAGTATTTT.

The genes are TRBV3-1 and TRBJ2-5, with D uncertain. Per germline, CDR1 LGHDT and CDR2 YNNKEL (reference sequence). Trimming removed 4 bases from V and 0 bases from J, with 12 bases in between. The CDR3 length is 15 residues. The CDR3 nucleotides are TGTGCCAGCAGCCCCGGGCCTTCGTACCAAGAGACCCAGTACTTC. Translation gives CASSPGPSYQETQYF.

About this clonotype itself: Germline and junction disagree at one end, which may indicate a read error. CDR3 nucleotides: TGTGTCTGGAGTGTACTAAACAGAGGGATCGAAAAAGCTTTCTTT. The encoded protein is CVWSVLNRGIEKAFF. The rearrangement links TRBV30 to TRBJ1-1; D not certain. Germline CDR1 is GTSNPN and CDR2 is SVGIG (reference sequence). This CDR3 is built from 15 residues.

The sample holds a few counts of this clonotype. V is TRBV12-3 or TRBV12-4 and J is TRBJ2-4; a possible D gene is TRBD2 (5 bases). The V end lost 7 bases, the J end lost 2 bases, and 21 bases lay between the germline ends. This CDR3 has 17 amino acids. The CDR3 protein is CASTSTITEGTKNIQYF. The CDR3, as DNA: TGTGCCAGCACTTCCACCATAACAGAGGGCACCAAAAACATTCAGTACTTC.

In its sample, this clonotype was seen a few times. The CDR3 region is CASSLEGTVSTEAFF. CDR3 DNA sequence: TGCGCCAGCAGCTTGGAAGGAACTGTTTCCACTGAAGCTTTCTTT. The chain recombines TRBV5-1 with TRBJ1-1; D is uncertain. Germline CDR1 reads SGHRS; CDR2 reads YFSETQ. The CDR3 runs to 15 residues. Trimming took 0 bases from V and 4 from J, leaving 13 bases between them. Drawing the rest from reference TRBV5-1 and TRBJ1-1, the complete variable domain is KAGVTQTPRYLIKTRGQQVTLSCSPISGHRSVSWYQQTPGQGLQFLFEYFSETQRNKGNFPGRFSGRQFSNSRSEMNVSTLELGDSALYLCASSLEGTVSTEAFFGQGTRLTVV.

This chain links TRBV29-1 with TRBJ1-2; no firm D call. CDR3 length equals 12 residues. Germline CDR1 reads SQVTM; CDR2 reads ANQGSEA. The V end was cut by 5 bases, the J end by 4 bases, with 11 bases between. CDR3 loop: CSVPSGLYGYTF. DNA for the CDR3: TGCAGCGTTCCGTCTGGGCTCTATGGCTACACCTTC.

This clonotype was seen a handful of times. J is TRBJ1-4 and V is TRBV27, with D perhaps matching TRBD1 (6 bases). V was pared by 7 bases and J by 3 bases, with 12 bases between. The germline gives CDR1 MNHEY, CDR2 SMNVEV (reference sequence). The CDR3 has 14 amino acids. The CDR3 DNA follows: TGTGCCAGCACAGGGGTGGGTCCTAATGAAAAACTGTTTTTT. Translating gives CASTGVGPNEKLFF.

This clonotype was seen a few times. The rearrangement uses TRBV10-3 and TRBJ1-1; the D is unclear. The CDR3 contains 16 residues. Germline CDR1 is ENHRY and CDR2 is SYGVKD. Trimming removed 0 bases at V and 1 base at J, with 12 bases between. Here the CDR3 DNA reads TGTGCCATCAGTGAGTCGGGTCGACTTTCGAACACTGAAGCTTTCTTT. It yields the protein CAISESGRLSNTEAFF.

V and J are TRBV5-1 and TRBJ2-1; perhaps TRBD1 as D (5 bases). With 4 bases removed from V and 5 bases from J, the gap between germline ends came to 19 bases. The CDR3 is made up of 16 amino acids. The germline V gene encodes CDR1 SGHRS and CDR2 YFSETQ. The chain's CDR3 is CASSRSGLRGDNEQFF. CDR3 coding DNA: TGCGCCAGCAGCCGGTCAGGGCTAAGAGGCGACAATGAGCAGTTCTTC.

The chain has TRBV9 and TRBJ2-3; TRBD1 might be the D (5 bases). V was cut by 2 bases and J by 1 base, with 11 bases left in between. Per germline, CDR1 SGDLS and CDR2 YYNGEE. The CDR3 runs to 15 residues. The CDR3 DNA follows: TGTGCCAGCAGCGTTACCCCCAGGGGCACAGATACGCAGTATTTT. It specifies CASSVTPRGTDTQYF. The whole variable domain, filled in from reference TRBV9 and TRBJ2-3, reads DSGVTQTPKHLITATGQRVTLRCSPRSGDLSVYWYQQSLDQGLQFLIQYYNGEERAKGNILERFSAQQFPDLHSELNLSSLELGDSALYFCASSVTPRGTDTQYFGPGTRLTVL.

V and J are TRBV7-9 and TRBJ1-6; D is undetermined. With 1 base removed from V and 0 bases from J, the gap between germline ends came to 10 bases. CDR3 size: 17 residues. CDR1 is SEHNR and CDR2 is FQNEAQ in the germline V gene (reference sequence). The CDR3 protein is CASSLEGLSSYNSPLHF. The CDR3 region has the DNA TGTGCCAGCAGCTTAGAGGGTTTGAGCTCCTATAATTCACCCCTCCACTTT.

The chain joins TRBV7-3 to TRBJ2-3, with D uncertain. Trimming shortened V by 2 bases and J by 6 bases, and 12 bases separated the two germline ends. Germline lookup yields CDR1 SGHTA and CDR2 FQGTGA. The CDR3 runs to 14 residues. The CDR3 DNA is TGTGCCAGCAGCTTACTTGGATCCCGGGATACGCAGTATTTT. Encoded protein: CASSLLGSRDTQYF.

This clonotype has just a few counts. The V call is TRBV20-1, the J call TRBJ2-1; 9 nucleotides align to TRBD2. Germline V gene lookup returns CDR1 DFQATT and CDR2 SNEGSKA (reference sequence). The CDR3 has 17 residues. The trim removed 3 bases at V and 8 bases at J, leaving 17 bases unmatched. The CDR3 sequence is CSASRGIAGAPRDEQFF. The CDR3 nucleotides read TGCAGTGCTAGCCGCGGGATAGCGGGGGCGCCTAGGGATGAGCAGTTCTTC.

About this clonotype: One end of the junction fails to match germline, which may point to a read error. The chain uses TRBV2 and TRBJ1-2, with D possibly being TRBD1 (5 bases). This CDR3 is 14 amino acids long. Germline CDR1 is SNHLY and CDR2 is FYNNEI. CDR3 nucleotide sequence: TGTGCCAGTAGTGTCAGCAGGGCTAACTATGGCTACACCTTC. It encodes CASSVSRANYGYTF.

V gene TRBV29-1 combines with J gene TRBJ2-4; 8 bases are shared with TRBD2. The J call may not be correct, given that the DNA end is closer to TRBJ2-7. Germline CDR1 SQVTM, CDR2 ANQGSEA. The CDR3 consists of 15 residues. The CDR3 bases are TGCAGCGTTGAAGATCGGGCGGGGGGCCCTCGCGAGCAGTACTTC. Amino acid sequence: CSVEDRAGGPREQYF.

This sequence joins TRBV24-1 and TRBJ1-2; D is unresolved. V gave up 5 bases and J gave up 4 bases, with 10 bases separating them. The CDR3 has 13 amino acids. Germline values: CDR1 KGHDR, CDR2 SFDVKD. The CDR3 loop reads CATSVGESYGYTF. CDR3 sequence (DNA): TGTGCCACCAGTGTTGGGGAGTCCTATGGCTACACCTTC.

This chain uses TRBV11-3 with TRBJ2-2; tentative D call: TRBD2 (6 bases). Looked up from germline, CDR1 is SGHNT and CDR2 is YENEEA. V was clipped by 1 base and J by 11 bases, with 17 bases between them. CDR3 length: 15 residues. The CDR3: CASSLARGDHGELFF. The CDR3 nucleotides are TGTGCCAGCAGCTTAGCCCGCGGGGATCACGGAGAGCTGTTTTTT.

This rearrangement joins TRBV20-1 to TRBJ2-5, with D perhaps matching TRBD1 or TRBD2 (6 bases each). The CDR3 contains 14 residues. V was cut by 2 bases and J by 1 base, with 11 bases left in between. Germline CDR1 and CDR2: DFQATT and SNEGSKA (reference sequence). CDR3 coding DNA: TGCAGTGCTAGAAGGGGGGCAGGCCAAGAGACCCAGTACTTC. This translates into CSARRGAGQETQYF.

J is TRBJ1-6 and V is TRBV7-6; a possible D gene is TRBD1 (6 bases). Germline loops: CDR1 SGHVS, CDR2 FNYEAQ. Deletions cut 1 base from V and 10 bases from J, with 11 bases between. CDR3 size: 14 residues. The CDR3 DNA reads TGTGCCAGCAGCTTAGAAGGGACACCATCACCCCTCCACTTT. Translation: CASSLEGTPSPLHF.

This clonotype was seen at least ten times. The CDR3 nucleotides read TGTGCCAGCACTACGTACGGGTTTAACTATGGCTACACCTTC. Translated, it gives CASTTYGFNYGYTF. The rearrangement links TRBV28 to TRBJ1-2; the D is unclear. Germline V lookup: CDR1 MDHEN, CDR2 SYDVKM. The CDR3 is 14 amino acids. Trimming left V 7 bases short and J 1 base short, with 13 bases between.

The CDR3, as DNA: TGTGCCACCCAAACCGGTATCAATGAGCAGTTCTTC. Protein sequence: CATQTGINEQFF. This chain joins TRBV6-6 and TRBJ2-1; D uncertain. The CDR3 has 12 amino acids. V lost 10 bases to trimming and J lost 6 bases, with 13 bases between them. CDR1 is MNHNY and CDR2 is SVGAGI in the germline V gene (reference sequence).